The subject of this entry is one T cell receptor beta chain. Sequencing used immunoSEQ multiplex PCR; TCRdb keeps in-frame clones, though not all of them. In the table there are about 69,000 clones, roughly 84% of which are singletons. The source of the sample is a study of control samples from healthy donors and cancer patients. Germline-derived CDR1 and CDR2 are SGHAT and FQNNGV. The CDR3 length is 15 residues. The ends were cut back, 1 base at V and 4 bases at J, with 13 bases in the middle. The receptor was isolated from a woman in her forties or fifties with lung cancer. The sequencing sample was made of PBMCs. This chain connects TRBV11-2 to TRBJ2-5, with D possibly matching TRBD2 (6 bases). CDR3 amino acids: CASSLVGGEGETQYF. CDR3 sequence (DNA): TGTGCCAGCAGCTTAGTAGGAGGGGAAGGAGAGACCCAGTACTTC.